Presented here are 19 T cell receptor beta chains from one specimen sequenced in a study of response to subunit inactivated influenza vaccine. TCRdb analysed the RT-PCR reads with MiXCR anew, one entry per CDR3 protein. The data show 250,000 to 350,000 distinct CDR3 sequences, 22% seen once. The material was PBMCs from blood, obtained less than 22 months after vaccination. The receptors originated from a man between 45 and 75 years old who received an inactivated influenza vaccine.

This chain's CDR3 is CASSLGGVTEQYF. CDR3 DNA: TGTGCCAGCAGCTTAGGAGGGGTTACCGAGCAGTACTTC. The rearrangement uses TRBV11-3 and TRBJ2-7, with D possibly being TRBD1 or TRBD2 (5 bases each). Germline CDR1 is SGHNT and CDR2 is YENEEA. This CDR3 comprises 13 residues. The ends were cut back, 1 base at V and 6 bases at J, with 10 bases in the middle.

This clonotype appeared many times. A junction end diverges from the germline sequence, so it may reflect a read error. J is TRBJ2-5 and V is TRBV5-1; 9 nucleotides match TRBD1. The CDR3 runs to 14 residues. CDR1 SGHRS and CDR2 YFSETQ come from the germline V gene. The CDR3 DNA is TGTGCCAGCAGCCTCGGGACAGGGCAAGAGACCCAGTACTTC. Encoded protein: CASSLGTGQETQYF.

This clonotype occurred a few times. The chain has TRBV29-1 and TRBJ2-1, with 7 positions matching TRBD1. With 7 bases clipped from V and 0 bases from J, the junction kept 6 bases outside the gene matches. The CDR3 is 14 amino acids. The V gene's germline CDR1 is SQVTM and CDR2 ANQGSEA. The CDR3 DNA sequence: TGCAGCGGCCAAAGGACAGGCTCCTACAATGAGCAGTTCTTC. This encodes CSGQRTGSYNEQFF.

The gene calls are TRBV29-1 and TRBJ2-5; TRBD1 aligns across 9 bases. V lost 4 bases and J lost 4; bases outside the gene matches: 7. This CDR3 has 14 residues. The germline V gene encodes CDR1 SQVTM and CDR2 ANQGSEA. The CDR3 sequence: CSVAETGGRETQYF. The CDR3 bases are TGCAGCGTTGCCGAGACAGGGGGTAGAGAGACCCAGTACTTC.

This clonotype was seen only a few times. The chain couples TRBV7-9 to TRBJ2-1; no reliable D call. The CDR3 has 14 residues. Trimming cost V 5 bases and J 4 bases, with 12 bases left between them. CDR1 and CDR2 from the germline V gene are SEHNR and FQNEAQ (reference sequence). CDR3 bases: TGTGCCAGCAGCCTCTCAACCAATTACAATGAGCAGTTCTTC. This gives the protein CASSLSTNYNEQFF.

The rearrangement uses TRBV5-1 and TRBJ2-5; D is unresolved. The germline CDR1 and CDR2 sequences are SGHRS and YFSETQ. The CDR3 length is 13 residues. Trimming left V 1 base short and J 3 bases short, with 7 bases between. As DNA, the CDR3 is TGCGCCAGCAGCTTGCTGTGGGAAGAGACCCAGTACTTC. Translated, it gives CASSLLWEETQYF.

CDR3 nucleotide sequence: TGTGCCAGCAGCTTAGACGACAATGAGCAGTTCTTC. Protein sequence: CASSLDDNEQFF. This chain connects TRBV7-9 to TRBJ2-1; D gene unclear. CDR3 size: 12 residues. In germline, CDR1 is SEHNR, CDR2 FQNEAQ (reference sequence). With 1 base removed from V and 5 bases from J, the gap between germline ends came to 3 bases.

In this sample, this clonotype turned up a few times. The chain couples TRBV20-1 to TRBJ1-5; tentatively, D is TRBD1 (5 bases). From germline, CDR1 is DFQATT and CDR2 SNEGSKA (reference sequence). The CDR3 is 16 residues long. With 6 bases removed from V and 2 bases from J, the gap between germline ends came to 20 bases. The CDR3 region has the DNA TGCAGTGCCCGCATCGTTCGGGACGAAGGCAATCAGCCCCAGCATTTT. This sequence encodes CSARIVRDEGNQPQHF.

CDR3 bases: TGCGCCAGCAGCCAAGATATGGGGGGAGAACTGTTTTTT. The encoded protein is CASSQDMGGELFF. The chain carries TRBV4-3 and TRBJ1-4; maybe TRBD1 (5 bases). The V gene's germline CDR1 is LGHNA and CDR2 YSLEER. Trimming took 0 bases from V and 12 from J, leaving 11 bases between them. This CDR3 region has 13 residues.

In this sample, this clonotype turned up a few times. DNA for the CDR3: TGCGCCAGCAGTCACTCCTTGGCTAGCGGTTACAATGAGCAGTTCTTC. Translation gives CASSHSLASGYNEQFF. The chain carries TRBV23-1 and TRBJ2-1; 7 nucleotides match TRBD2. TRBV23-1 is designated an ORF whose function remains uncertain. The ends lost 3 bases at V and 4 bases at J; junction bases unmatched: 9. This CDR3 has 16 amino acids.

The chain has TRBV11-3 and TRBJ2-3; D might be TRBD1 (6 bases). This CDR3 comprises 13 residues. Germline-derived CDR1 and CDR2 are SGHNT and YENEEA. Trimming removed 4 bases at V and 4 bases at J, with 9 bases between. DNA of the CDR3: TGTGCCAGCAGCTCCGGACAGCCAGATACGCAGTATTTT. It is translated as CASSSGQPDTQYF. The variable domain in full, with the rest retrieved from reference TRBV11-3 and TRBJ2-3, is EAGVVQSPRYKIIEKKQPVAFWCNPISGHNTLYWYLQNLGQGPELLIRYENEEAVDDSQLPKDRFSAERLKGVDSTLKIQPAELGDSAVYLCASSSGQPDTQYFGPGTRLTVL.

This clonotype was detected a few times. The genes are TRBV4-1 and TRBJ2-1; a weak D match, TRBD2 (5 bases). CDR3 size: 13 residues. Trimming removed 4 bases at V and 7 bases at J, with 11 bases between. The germline V gene encodes CDR1 MGHRA and CDR2 YSYEKL. The chain's CDR3 is CASSRGGGNEQFF. The CDR3 DNA is TGCGCCAGCAGCCGCGGAGGCGGGAATGAGCAGTTCTTC.

The V and J genes are TRBV4-3 and TRBJ2-1; TRBD2 agrees at 7 bases. This CDR3 spans 17 amino acids. The ends lost 0 bases at V and 8 bases at J; junction bases unmatched: 13. The V gene's germline CDR1 is LGHNA and CDR2 YSLEER. The CDR3 sequence is CASSQEVGRKLLDEQFF. CDR3 nucleotide sequence: TGCGCCAGCAGCCAAGAGGTCGGGAGGAAACTCTTGGATGAGCAGTTCTTC.

This clonotype turned up a few times. J is TRBJ1-2 and V is TRBV20-1; no clear D gene. CDR1 DFQATT and CDR2 SNEGSKA come from the germline V gene (reference sequence). The CDR3 totals 14 residues. V was trimmed by 1 base and J by 9 bases, leaving 18 bases between them. The DNA for the CDR3 is TGCAGTGCTAGAGCCATGGACGGCTTTTATAGCTACACCTTC. It codes for CSARAMDGFYSYTF.

This chain uses TRBV9 with TRBJ2-7; tentatively, D is TRBD1 (6 bases). CDR3 length: 15 amino acids. Germline V gene sequence: CDR1 SGDLS, CDR2 YYNGEE. V was cut by 0 bases and J by 2 bases, with 12 bases left in between. The CDR3 DNA reads as TGTGCCAGCAGCGTAGGCGGGCAGGGGACCTACGAGCAGTACTTC. As protein: CASSVGGQGTYEQYF.

This clonotype was counted only a few times. This chain links TRBV29-1 with TRBJ1-2, with a possible D match to TRBD1 (5 bases). This CDR3 contains 13 residues. Per germline, CDR1 SQVTM and CDR2 ANQGSEA. Trimming left V 7 bases short and J 4 bases short, with 16 bases between. CDR3 in DNA: TGCAGCGCCCTGGGGGGAGGCGGCTATGGCTACACCTTC. This sequence encodes CSALGGGGYGYTF. The full variable domain, with the rest looked up from reference TRBV29-1 and TRBJ1-2, is SAVISQKPSRDICQRGTSLTIQCQVDSQVTMMFWYRQQPGQSLTLIATANQGSEATYESGFVIDKFPISRPNLTFSTLTVSNMSPEDSSIYLCSALGGGGYGYTFGSGTRLTVV.

This clonotype was seen only once. The V gene is TRBV19, the J gene TRBJ1-5, with D perhaps matching TRBD1 (6 bases). V shed 0 bases and J shed 5 bases, with 14 bases lying between them. The CDR3 runs 16 residues. Germline CDR1 reads LNHDA; CDR2 reads SQIVND (reference sequence). Written as DNA, the CDR3 is TGTGCCAGTAGTATAGACGGCAGGGGTGCCCATCAGCCCCAGCATTTT. Protein product: CASSIDGRGAHQPQHF.

This clonotype was detected many times. The chain couples TRBV6-1 to TRBJ1-1; D call uncertain. The germline V gene encodes CDR1 MNHNS and CDR2 SASEGT. CDR3 length: 17 residues. V was clipped by 0 bases and J by 3 bases, with 17 bases between them. The CDR3 here is CASSEALQGRGDTEAFF. The CDR3 region has the DNA TGTGCCAGCAGTGAAGCGCTTCAAGGCAGAGGAGACACTGAAGCTTTCTTT.

Only a few counts were recorded for this clonotype. This chain connects TRBV7-9 to TRBJ1-1; 7 bases line up with TRBD1. The V segment lost 5 bases and the J segment 4 bases; nucleotides outside the gene matches: 7. The germline V gene has CDR1 SEHNR and CDR2 FQNEAQ (reference sequence). This CDR3 has 14 residues. This CDR3 is CASSLSTGFTEAFF. The CDR3 DNA sequence: TGTGCCAGCAGCCTATCGACAGGGTTCACTGAAGCTTTCTTT.